One sample yielded the 29 T cell receptor beta chains listed below, sequenced in a study of T cell responses to AZD1222 COVID-19 vaccine (dated by TCRdb to the early 2020s). Receptors were amplified or captured by the immunoSEQ multiplex PCR assay. This immuneACCESS table, as held by TCRdb, lists in-frame sequences with V and J called but not all clones. Of the missing ones, under half trace to an unresolved V gene in checked studies; the others have no known cause. The sample profile shows roughly 120,000 clones; around 94% of them were found once. Of the sample, roughly 6.6% falls within the top ten clones. The time point label of this sample denotes: baseline before first vaccination. Sample: peripheral blood, taken on day 0 of AZD1222 vaccination. These receptors all stem from an adult in good health.

This chain connects TRBV19 to TRBJ1-2; TRBD1 might be the D (5 bases). Germline V lookup: CDR1 LNHDA, CDR2 SQIVND (reference sequence). The V gene lost 4 bases and the J gene lost 8 bases, with 11 bases spanning the gap. The CDR3 contains 12 residues. In DNA, the CDR3 is TGTGCCAGTAGTACTTGGGGACGCGGCTACACCTTC. It is translated as CASSTWGRGYTF. Variable domain in full (rest from reference TRBV19 and TRBJ1-2): DGGITQSPKYLFRKEGQNVTLSCEQNLNHDAMYWYRQDPGQGLRLIYYSQIVNDFQKGDIAEGYSVSREKKESFPLTVTSAQKNPTAFYLCASSTWGRGYTFGSGTRLTVV.

The gene calls are TRBV6-5 and TRBJ2-7, with 9 bases identical to TRBD1. Trimming took 3 bases from V and 13 from J; bases not matched to a gene: 7. This CDR3 is built from 12 residues. The germline CDR1 and CDR2 sequences are MNHEY and SVGAGI. CDR3 protein: CASSYRGTGSYF. CDR3 bases: TGTGCCAGCAGTTATAGGGGGACAGGGTCTTACTTC.

This sequence joins TRBV19 and TRBJ2-2; the D call may be TRBD1 or TRBD2 (6 bases each). Germline V gene lookup returns CDR1 LNHDA and CDR2 SQIVND (reference sequence). The V gene lost 5 bases and the J gene lost 4 bases, with 14 bases spanning the gap. The CDR3 length is 15 residues. CDR3 loop: CASSLGGSGTGELFF. The CDR3 DNA reads as TGTGCCAGTAGTTTGGGGGGCTCGGGCACCGGGGAGCTGTTTTTT.

The chain employs TRBV5-4 and TRBJ2-7, with D hard to call. Between the trimmed V and J ends, which lost 5 bases and 1 base, there was a span of 10 bases. The CDR3 consists of 13 residues. CDR1 and CDR2 (germline): SGHNT, YYREEE (reference sequence). CDR3 bases: TGTGCCAGCAGGTTCCTAGGGTCCTACGAGCAGTACTTC. The encoded protein is CASRFLGSYEQYF.

The chain couples TRBV5-4 to TRBJ1-2, with TRBD1 matching 10 bases. Germline V gives CDR1 SGHNT, CDR2 YYREEE (reference sequence). V lost 4 bases to trimming and J lost 0 bases; unmatched junction nucleotides: 6. This CDR3 is built from 16 residues. Written as DNA, the CDR3 is TGTGCCAGCAGCCGACCCGGGACAGGGGCTAACTATGGCTACACCTTC. It translates to CASSRPGTGANYGYTF.

The rearrangement uses TRBV7-9 and TRBJ1-1, with D uncertain. Trimming shortened V by 6 bases and J by 6 bases, and 11 bases separated the two germline ends. The CDR3 sequence is 12 residues long. Looked up from germline, CDR1 is SEHNR and CDR2 is FQNEAQ (reference sequence). Here the CDR3 reads CASRNRESEAFF. The CDR3 nucleotides are TGTGCCAGCAGAAACCGGGAGTCTGAAGCTTTCTTT.

The chain uses TRBV7-2 and TRBJ2-3; 12 positions match TRBD2. Per germline, CDR1 SGHTA and CDR2 FQGNSA. V trimming: 5 bases; J trimming: 4 bases; junction bases outside the gene matches: 7. The CDR3 consists of 16 residues. Written as DNA, the CDR3 is TGTGCCAGCAGCATCGTGACTAGCGGGAGTTCAGATACGCAGTATTTT. This translates into CASSIVTSGSSDTQYF. The complete variable domain, with remaining parts taken from reference TRBV7-2 and TRBJ2-3, reads GAGVSQSPSNKVTEKGKDVELRCDPISGHTALYWYRQSLGQGLEFLIYFQGNSAPDKSGLPSDRFSAERTGGSVSTLTIQRTQQEDSAVYLCASSIVTSGSSDTQYFGPGTRLTVL.

As to this clone: Other nucleotide sequences in the sample specify the same CDR3. CDR3 bases: TGTGCCAGCAGTTACTCTAGGAGCTCCTACAATGAGCAGTTCTTC. This gives the protein CASSYSRSSYNEQFF. The chain recombines TRBV6-2 or TRBV6-3 with TRBJ2-1, with D hard to call. Germline loops: CDR1 MNHEY, CDR2 SVGEGT. Trimming stripped 0 bases from V and 0 bases from J, with 6 bases between. This CDR3 spans 15 amino acids.

J is TRBJ2-4 and V is TRBV7-2; 8 positions match TRBD2. Trimming removed 3 bases from V and 14 bases from J; junction bases left unmatched: 12. This CDR3 is 14 amino acids long. Per the germline V gene, CDR1 is SGHTA and CDR2 is FQGNSA. The CDR3, as DNA: TGTGCCAGCAGCTTCCCGACTCCCGGGGGGGAGAAGTACTTC. Protein sequence: CASSFPTPGGEKYF. Full variable domain (missing parts from reference TRBV7-2 and TRBJ2-4): GAGVSQSPSNKVTEKGKDVELRCDPISGHTALYWYRQSLGQGLEFLIYFQGNSAPDKSGLPSDRFSAERTGGSVSTLTIQRTQQEDSAVYLCASSFPTPGGEKYFGAGTRLSVL.

J is TRBJ1-3 and V is TRBV28, with 7 positions matching TRBD1. This CDR3 has 14 amino acids. The J segment lost 2 bases and the V segment lost 10 bases, leaving 8 bases of the junction unmatched. Germline V lookup: CDR1 MDHEN, CDR2 SYDVKM. CDR3 residues: CATRTGLTGNTIYF. The CDR3 DNA reads as TGTGCCACCCGGACAGGCCTTACTGGAAACACCATATATTTT.

The chain links TRBV7-8 to TRBJ2-7; D uncertain. Trimming took 7 bases from V and 5 from J, leaving 15 bases between them. Germline CDR1 is SGHVS and CDR2 is FQNEAQ. This CDR3 is 13 amino acids long. The CDR3 reads CASMNSWENEQYF. CDR3 DNA sequence: TGTGCCAGCATGAACTCCTGGGAAAACGAGCAGTACTTC.

The rearrangement links TRBV6-1 to TRBJ1-5; no clear D gene. The CDR3 totals 14 residues. Trimming took 6 bases from V and 6 from J, leaving 15 bases between them. Per germline, CDR1 MNHNS and CDR2 SASEGT. CDR3 in amino acids: CASRFLEGVQPQHF. CDR3 DNA sequence: TGTGCCAGCAGGTTCTTAGAAGGAGTTCAGCCCCAGCATTTT.

The rearrangement joins TRBV19 to TRBJ2-1, with TRBD2 matching 7 bases. CDR3 length equals 14 residues. Germline V lookup: CDR1 LNHDA, CDR2 SQIVND (reference sequence). J was trimmed by 10 bases and V by 7 bases; bases with no gene match: 13. The CDR3 loop reads CASTTSAWVGEQFF. The DNA of the CDR3 is TGTGCCAGTACCACTAGCGCGTGGGTAGGGGAGCAGTTCTTC.

DNA for the CDR3: TGTGCCAGCAGCCCGGACAGTAACTATGGCTACACCTTC. Encoded protein: CASSPDSNYGYTF. The chain recombines TRBV11-2 with TRBJ1-2; TRBD1 might be the D (6 bases). The CDR3 is 13 amino acids. Germline V lookup: CDR1 SGHAT, CDR2 FQNNGV. The V end was cut by 5 bases, the J end by 1 base, with 8 bases between.

The chain couples TRBV30 to TRBJ1-2; 11 nucleotides match TRBD1. The CDR3 length is 14 residues. The germline V gene has CDR1 GTSNPN and CDR2 SVGIG (reference sequence). V dropped 3 bases and J dropped 4; count of bases not matched to a gene: 4. The CDR3 sequence: CAWRDRGPPYGYTF. The CDR3 DNA is TGTGCCTGGAGGGACAGGGGGCCGCCCTATGGCTACACCTTC.

This clone was recorded only once. This chain links TRBV7-9 with TRBJ1-2; 11 positions match TRBD1. The J segment lost 0 bases and the V segment lost 5 bases, leaving 8 bases of the junction unmatched. The CDR3 extends over 17 amino acids. Germline lookup yields CDR1 SEHNR and CDR2 FQNEAQ (reference sequence). Written as DNA, the CDR3 is TGTGCCAGCAGCCCCCAGCGGGACAGGGGGACTAACTATGGCTACACCTTC. It translates to CASSPQRDRGTNYGYTF.

The chain combines TRBV27 with TRBJ1-1, with D possibly matching TRBD1 (5 bases). Trimming took off 7 bases at V and 4 bases at J, with 16 bases between the two ends. Germline V gene sequence: CDR1 MNHEY, CDR2 SMNVEV (reference sequence). CDR3 length: 14 residues. CDR3: CASKPQAGSTEAFF. CDR3 in DNA: TGTGCCAGCAAACCCCAAGCAGGGTCCACTGAAGCTTTCTTT.

The chain carries TRBV5-1 and TRBJ2-5; a possible D gene is TRBD2 (5 bases). The germline V and J ends were trimmed by 4 bases and 2 bases, with 12 bases remaining between them. This CDR3 is 14 amino acids long. In germline, CDR1 is SGHRS, CDR2 YFSETQ. The DNA of the CDR3 is TGCGCCAGCAGCCCTATAGCGTCTCAAGAGACCCAGTACTTC. It specifies CASSPIASQETQYF.

This clone has just one count. V and J are TRBV5-4 and TRBJ1-6; D remains ambiguous. V was clipped by 3 bases and J by 10 bases, with 14 bases between them. The CDR3 is 14 residues long. The V gene's germline CDR1 is SGHNT and CDR2 YYREEE (reference sequence). The CDR3 protein is CASSYQTGRSPLHF. As DNA, the CDR3 is TGTGCCAGCAGCTATCAGACCGGGAGGTCACCCCTCCACTTT.

The chain links TRBV2 to TRBJ1-4; a possible D gene is TRBD1 (5 bases). Germline CDR1 reads SNHLY; CDR2 reads FYNNEI. Trimming stripped 7 bases from V and 5 bases from J, with 14 bases between. The CDR3 consists of 14 residues. In DNA form, the CDR3 reads TGTGCCAGCACTGGCGACGGGGGAAATGAAAAACTGTTTTTT. Translating it yields CASTGDGGNEKLFF.

The rearrangement joins TRBV7-2 to TRBJ2-7; 8 bases map to TRBD1. J lost 3 bases, V lost 1 base, and 5 bases had no gene match. Looked up from germline, CDR1 is SGHTA and CDR2 is FQGNSA. This CDR3 has 15 residues. In nucleotides, the CDR3 is TGTGCCAGCAGCTTAGGATCAGGGGGCGACTACGAGCAGTACTTC. It yields the protein CASSLGSGGDYEQYF.

This chain uses TRBV23-1 with TRBJ1-6; tentatively, D is TRBD1 (6 bases). TRBV23-1 is an open reading frame whose function is uncertain. This CDR3 has 19 amino acids. V lost 4 bases and J lost 5, with 24 bases in between. DNA for the CDR3: TGCGCCAGCAGTCCCCGAACGCGGGACAAAGGGTCCCATAATTCACCCCTCCACTTT. It codes for CASSPRTRDKGSHNSPLHF.

This chain uses TRBV19 with TRBJ2-1; D gene unclear. The V and J ends lost 3 bases and 2 bases respectively, with 8 bases between them. CDR1 LNHDA and CDR2 SQIVND come from the germline V gene (reference sequence). The CDR3 sequence is 14 residues long. The CDR3 nucleotides are TGTGCCAGTAGTATTATGGGGACCTACAATGAGCAGTTCTTC. As protein: CASSIMGTYNEQFF.

The chain couples TRBV2 to TRBJ1-1; 8 nucleotides match TRBD1. Germline V gene lookup returns CDR1 SNHLY and CDR2 FYNNEI. Unmatched junction bases numbered 15, after V lost 8 bases and J lost 4 bases. This CDR3 spans 16 amino acids. CDR3 DNA: TGTGCCAGCGGGCGGTCCCCGGACAGGGTGGGCACTGAAGCTTTCTTT. This gives the protein CASGRSPDRVGTEAFF.

In DNA, the CDR3 is TGCGCCAGCAGCCGGGGTGGAGGGAATCAGCCCCAGCATTTT. Its translation: CASSRGGGNQPQHF. This sequence joins TRBV4-1 and TRBJ1-5; no clear D gene. This CDR3 comprises 14 residues. Trimming took 4 bases from V and 4 from J, leaving 11 bases between them. In germline, CDR1 is MGHRA, CDR2 YSYEKL.

The chain couples TRBV7-6 to TRBJ1-6; D is ambiguous. Germline CDR1 reads SGHVS; CDR2 reads FNYEAQ. Trimming cost V 3 bases and J 10 bases, with 7 bases left between them. This CDR3 is built from 12 residues. The CDR3 loop reads CASSFPGSPLHF. The CDR3 DNA reads as TGTGCCAGCAGCTTTCCGGGGTCACCCCTCCACTTT.

In this sample, this clone turned up once. The V call is TRBV6-5, the J call TRBJ2-7, with 10 bases fitting TRBD1. The germline gives CDR1 MNHEY, CDR2 SVGAGI. V trimming: 6 bases; J trimming: 6 bases; junction bases outside the gene matches: 8. This CDR3 spans 14 amino acids. This chain's CDR3 is CASRPDRGGIEQYF. Written as DNA, the CDR3 is TGTGCCAGCAGACCGGACAGGGGGGGTATCGAGCAGTACTTC.

The rearrangement links TRBV12-3 or TRBV12-4 to TRBJ1-2; D is perhaps TRBD1 (5 bases). There are 13 residues in the CDR3. Trimming took 3 bases from V and 6 from J, leaving 11 bases between them. CDR3 region: CASSFGGMDGYTF. Here the CDR3 DNA reads TGTGCCAGCAGTTTTGGGGGAATGGATGGCTACACCTTC.

The chain recombines TRBV5-4 with TRBJ2-3; D gene unclear. The CDR3 runs 14 residues. CDR1 SGHNT and CDR2 YYREEE come from the germline V gene (reference sequence). Trimming removed 4 bases at V and 2 bases at J, with 11 bases between. The CDR3 DNA reads TGTGCCAGCAGCCGCCCCGACGTCACAGATACGCAGTATTTT. Amino acid sequence: CASSRPDVTDTQYF.